The rows below give T cell receptor beta chains drawn from one sample of a study of blood T cell repertoires in COVID-19. Assay: immunoSEQ multiplex PCR; the TCRdb copy retains only in-frame clones and omits some. The sample holds 300,000 to 450,000 clones, about nine tenths seen once. What was sequenced was peripheral blood. These receptors were collected from a woman aged 55-69 years with COVID-19, enrolled during active disease. CDR3s leave out the opening cysteine and the closing phenylalanine or tryptophan. Only some rows state a clone size, as once, few, many or a class for expanded clones.

TRBV6-5,TRBJ1-6,.,ASSYSAGHQSPLH
TRBV25-1,TRBJ1-2,.,ASSEPGQTLKGYT
TRBV15,TRBJ1-5,.,ATSRGGDRGNQPQH
TRBV6-5,TRBJ1-6,.,ASAAGQRSPLH
TRBV30,TRBJ2-3,.,AWMGRGRTDTQY
TRBV12-3/TRBV12-4,TRBJ2-1,.,ASSQHRAGEQF
TRBV7-2,TRBJ1-1,.,ASSLLGQGRTEAF
TRBV6-5,TRBJ1-6,once,ASAFRDRNSPLH
TRBV27,TRBJ1-2,.,ASSLQGIANGYT
TRBV21-1,TRBJ2-2,.,ASSNHPTEDTGELF
TRBV3-1/TRBV3-2,TRBJ2-3,.,ASSQGLAIGTDTQY
TRBV9,TRBJ1-2,.,ASSPEGQIGYGYT
TRBV6-5,TRBJ2-5,.,ASTGTGLGETQY
TRBV19,TRBJ1-2,once,ASTSLGVAGYT
TRBV7-8,TRBJ1-1,.,ASSFAGETEAF
TRBV11-2,TRBJ1-1,.,ASIVSLNTEAF
TRBV21-1,TRBJ1-1,.,ASITGLNTEAF
TRBV10-3,TRBJ1-6,.,AISGTGKNSPLH
TRBV19,TRBJ1-3,.,ASSNDRGPGNTIY
TRBV27,TRBJ1-5,.,ASRMSYRRGGDQPQH
TRBV18,TRBJ1-2,.,ASSPPGTPRGYT
TRBV6-5,TRBJ2-4,.,ASSPPTGGNIQY
TRBV7-6,TRBJ2-2,.,ASSPWTGTTGELF
TRBV6-1,TRBJ2-3,.,ASSEVLAGGSSTDTQY
TRBV10-1,TRBJ1-1,.,ASSEGAHTEAF
TRBV7-3,TRBJ2-2,.,ASSFSVNGELF
TRBV27,TRBJ1-4,.,ASRRQGYEKLF
TRBV2,TRBJ1-1,few,ASSQRQGRSTEAF
TRBV5-4,TRBJ2-7,.,ASSPDLLRAGGREQY
TRBV10-3,TRBJ1-3,.,AISGGAYSGNTIY
TRBV9,TRBJ2-1,.,ASSPDSGNYNEQF
TRBV4-1,TRBJ2-7,.,ASSQDYTSGDEQY
TRBV5-6,TRBJ2-7,.,ASSSYRQGAIPY
TRBV5-1,TRBJ2-6,.,ASSLVYRAAGANVLT
TRBV3-1/TRBV3-2,TRBJ2-1,.,ASSQGRGLLNEQF
TRBV11-2,TRBJ2-7,.,ASTQRGASYEQY
TRBV15,TRBJ1-3,.,ATSSSRDRISGNTIY
TRBV28,TRBJ1-2,.,ASSRPGGGDGYT
TRBV7-8,TRBJ1-5,.,ASSLASTARGNQPQH
TRBV2,TRBJ2-7,once,ATLDSRLYEQY
TRBV3-1/TRBV3-2,TRBJ1-2,.,ASSQGGGFYGYT
TRBV5-4,TRBJ1-2,.,ASSAPDRVHGYT
TRBV28,TRBJ2-7,.,ASSLLILRDSTYEQY
TRBV19,TRBJ1-3,.,ASVETGHFWGTIY
TRBV28,TRBJ1-6,.,ASSGSDRAPVAPLH